The entry below describes one T cell receptor beta chain. Antigen unknown. This specimen comes from a study of PD-1 blockade in classical Hodgkin lymphoma. In the study overall: Once every 2 weeks, patients received intravenous nivolumab at 3 mg/kg. Study-level findings and limits: The baseline diversity of complete responders showed similarity to that of newly diagnosed patients. Repertoire differences lack defined causes, possibly disease activity or prior therapy. Exclusion removed patients who began nivolumab under 1 year after ASCT.

Measured with immunoSEQ multiplex PCR; TCRdb has only the in-frame clones, and not every one. The sample lists 6,000 to 8,000 clones; more than 75% were seen once. The CDR3 contains 12 residues. The germline gives CDR1 MNHNY, CDR2 SVGAGI (reference sequence). Time point of the sample: cycle 4 day 1 (C4D1), after around six weeks of nivolumab. No patient escaped relapse after autologous stem cell transplantation, and brentuximab vedotin exposure varied. Magnetic negative selection purified CD4+ T cells from thawed PBMCs. The chain joins TRBV6-6 to TRBJ2-1; 9 bases are shared with TRBD1. The clonotype was recovered from a human donor with classical Hodgkin lymphoma. The source was CD4+ T cells from blood, collected before the fourth cycle of nivolumab. The CDR3 sequence is CAVGTGYNEQFF. CDR3 DNA: TGTGCGGTGGGGACAGGGTACAATGAGCAGTTCTTC.